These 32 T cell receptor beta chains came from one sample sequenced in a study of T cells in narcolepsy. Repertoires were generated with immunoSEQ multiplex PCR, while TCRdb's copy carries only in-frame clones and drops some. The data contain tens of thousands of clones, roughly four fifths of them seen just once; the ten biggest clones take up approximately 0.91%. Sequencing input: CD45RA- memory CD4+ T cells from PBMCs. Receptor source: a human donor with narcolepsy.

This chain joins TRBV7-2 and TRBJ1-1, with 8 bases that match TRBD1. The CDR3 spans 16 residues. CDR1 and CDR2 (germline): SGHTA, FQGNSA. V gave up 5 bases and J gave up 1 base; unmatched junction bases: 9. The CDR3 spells CASSRQGFRANTEAFF. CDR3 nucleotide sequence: TGTGCCAGCAGCCGACAGGGGTTTAGGGCGAACACTGAAGCTTTCTTT.

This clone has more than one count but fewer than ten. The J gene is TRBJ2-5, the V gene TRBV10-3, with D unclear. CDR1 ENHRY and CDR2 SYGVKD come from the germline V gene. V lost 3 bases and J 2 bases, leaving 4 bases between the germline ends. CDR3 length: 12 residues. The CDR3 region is CAISDPQETQYF. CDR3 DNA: TGTGCCATCAGTGACCCACAAGAGACCCAGTACTTC.

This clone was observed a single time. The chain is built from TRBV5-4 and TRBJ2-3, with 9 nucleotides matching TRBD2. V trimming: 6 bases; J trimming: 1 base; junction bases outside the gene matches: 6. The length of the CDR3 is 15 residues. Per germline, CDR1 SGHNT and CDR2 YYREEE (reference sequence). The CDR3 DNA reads TGTGCCAGCAACTCCTGGACTAGCGGCACAGATACGCAGTATTTT. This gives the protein CASNSWTSGTDTQYF.

DNA for the CDR3: TGTGCCAGCAGCACCGGGGCCCGCGGCGATACGCAGTATTTT. Protein product: CASSTGARGDTQYF. V usage is TRBV9 and J usage is TRBJ2-3; D tentatively reads TRBD1 or TRBD2 (5 bases each). The V end was cut by 4 bases, the J end by 6 bases, with 15 bases between. CDR3 size: 14 residues. Germline V CDR1 and CDR2: SGDLS, YYNGEE. The whole variable domain, filled in from reference TRBV9 and TRBJ2-3, reads DSGVTQTPKHLITATGQRVTLRCSPRSGDLSVYWYQQSLDQGLQFLIQYYNGEERAKGNILERFSAQQFPDLHSELNLSSLELGDSALYFCASSTGARGDTQYFGPGTRLTVL.

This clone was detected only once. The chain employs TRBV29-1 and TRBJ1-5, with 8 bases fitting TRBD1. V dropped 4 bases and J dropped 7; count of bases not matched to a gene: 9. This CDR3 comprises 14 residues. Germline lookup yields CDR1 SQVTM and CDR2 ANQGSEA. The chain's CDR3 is CSVGDGQGGQPQHF. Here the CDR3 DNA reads TGCAGCGTTGGGGATGGACAGGGCGGGCAGCCCCAGCATTTT.

CDR3 in DNA: TGCAGCGTTGCCCGAGGTACAGTCTCCTACGAGCAGTACTTC. It encodes CSVARGTVSYEQYF. This chain joins TRBV29-1 and TRBJ2-7; no clear D. The germline V gene encodes CDR1 SQVTM and CDR2 ANQGSEA. CDR3 length: 14 residues. Trimming removed 4 bases at V and 0 bases at J, with 13 bases between.

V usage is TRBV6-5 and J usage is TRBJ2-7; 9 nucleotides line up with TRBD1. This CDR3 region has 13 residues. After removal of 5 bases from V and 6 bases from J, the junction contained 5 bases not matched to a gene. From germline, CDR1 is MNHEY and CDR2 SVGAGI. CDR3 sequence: CASSTRDRAEQYF. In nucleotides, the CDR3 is TGTGCCAGCAGTACCCGGGACAGGGCCGAGCAGTACTTC.

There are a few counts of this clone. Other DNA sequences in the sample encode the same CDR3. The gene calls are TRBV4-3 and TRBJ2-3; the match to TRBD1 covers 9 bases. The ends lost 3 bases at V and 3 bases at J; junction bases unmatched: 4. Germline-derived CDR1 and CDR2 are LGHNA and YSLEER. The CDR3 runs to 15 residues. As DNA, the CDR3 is TGCGCCAGCAGCCAGCGGGGACAGGGTACAGATACGCAGTATTTT. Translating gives CASSQRGQGTDTQYF.

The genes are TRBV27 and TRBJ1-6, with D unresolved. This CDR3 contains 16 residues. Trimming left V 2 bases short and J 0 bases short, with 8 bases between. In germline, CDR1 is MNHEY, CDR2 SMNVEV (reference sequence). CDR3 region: CASSLLGSSYNSPLHF. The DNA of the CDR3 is TGTGCCAGCAGTTTACTCGGTAGCTCCTATAATTCACCCCTCCACTTT.

This CDR3 is CASSELAGVQETQYF. CDR3 sequence (DNA): TGTGCCAGCAGTGAATTGGCGGGGGTGCAAGAGACCCAGTACTTC. The chain combines TRBV25-1 with TRBJ2-5, with 7 bases matching TRBD2. With 1 base clipped from V and 2 bases from J, the junction kept 4 bases outside the gene matches. CDR3 length: 15 residues. Germline V gene lookup returns CDR1 MGHDK and CDR2 SYGVNS.

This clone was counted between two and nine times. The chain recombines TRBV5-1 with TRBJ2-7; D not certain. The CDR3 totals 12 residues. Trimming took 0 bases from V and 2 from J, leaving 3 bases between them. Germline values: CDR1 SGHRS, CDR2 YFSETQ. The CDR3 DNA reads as TGCGCCAGCAGCTTGGTGGCCTACGAGCAGTACTTC. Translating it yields CASSLVAYEQYF.

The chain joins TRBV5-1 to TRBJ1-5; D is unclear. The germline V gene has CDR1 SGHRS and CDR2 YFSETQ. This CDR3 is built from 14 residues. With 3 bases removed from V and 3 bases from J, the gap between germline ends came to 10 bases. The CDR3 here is CASSSEGLNQPQHF. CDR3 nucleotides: TGCGCCAGCAGCTCGGAAGGACTCAATCAGCCCCAGCATTTT.

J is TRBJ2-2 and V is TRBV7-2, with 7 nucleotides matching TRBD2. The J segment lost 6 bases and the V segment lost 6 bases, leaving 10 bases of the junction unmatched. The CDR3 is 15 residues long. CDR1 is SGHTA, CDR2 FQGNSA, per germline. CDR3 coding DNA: TGTGCCAGCAGTACCAGCGGGGCTAGCGCCGGGGAGCTGTTTTTT. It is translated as CASSTSGASAGELFF. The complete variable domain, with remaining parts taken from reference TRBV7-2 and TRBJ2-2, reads GAGVSQSPSNKVTEKGKDVELRCDPISGHTALYWYRQSLGQGLEFLIYFQGNSAPDKSGLPSDRFSAERTGGSVSTLTIQRTQQEDSAVYLCASSTSGASAGELFFGEGSRLTVL.

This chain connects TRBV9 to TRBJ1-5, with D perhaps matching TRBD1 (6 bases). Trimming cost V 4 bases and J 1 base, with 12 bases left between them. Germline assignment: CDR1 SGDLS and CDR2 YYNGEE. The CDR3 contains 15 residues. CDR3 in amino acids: CASSSGQGSNQPQHF. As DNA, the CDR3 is TGTGCCAGCAGCTCCGGCCAGGGGAGCAATCAGCCCCAGCATTTT. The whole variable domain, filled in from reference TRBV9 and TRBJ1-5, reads DSGVTQTPKHLITATGQRVTLRCSPRSGDLSVYWYQQSLDQGLQFLIQYYNGEERAKGNILERFSAQQFPDLHSELNLSSLELGDSALYFCASSSGQGSNQPQHFGDGTRLSIL.

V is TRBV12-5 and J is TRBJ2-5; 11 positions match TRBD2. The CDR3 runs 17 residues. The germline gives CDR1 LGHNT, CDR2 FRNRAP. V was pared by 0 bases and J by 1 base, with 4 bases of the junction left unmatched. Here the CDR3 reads CASGLVSSGGPQETQYF. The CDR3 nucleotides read TGTGCTAGTGGTTTGGTATCTAGCGGGGGGCCCCAAGAGACCCAGTACTTC. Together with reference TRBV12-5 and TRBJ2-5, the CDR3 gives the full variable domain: DARVTQTPRHKVTEMGQEVTMRCQPILGHNTVFWYRQTMMQGLELLAYFRNRAPLDDSGMPKDRFSAEMPDATLATLKIQPSEPRDSAVYFCASGLVSSGGPQETQYFGPGTRLLVL.

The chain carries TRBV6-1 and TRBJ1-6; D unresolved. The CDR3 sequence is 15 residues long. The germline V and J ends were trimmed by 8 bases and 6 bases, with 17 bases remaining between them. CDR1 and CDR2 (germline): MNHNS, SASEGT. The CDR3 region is CASRGGQNINSPLHF. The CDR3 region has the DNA TGTGCCAGCCGAGGAGGGCAGAATATTAATTCACCCCTCCACTTT.

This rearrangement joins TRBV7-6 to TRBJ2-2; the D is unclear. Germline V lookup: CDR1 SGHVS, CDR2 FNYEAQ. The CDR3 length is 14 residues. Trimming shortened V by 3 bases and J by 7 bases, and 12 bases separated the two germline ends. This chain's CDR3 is CASSFLMGSGELFF. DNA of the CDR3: TGTGCCAGCAGCTTCTTGATGGGAAGCGGGGAGCTGTTTTTT.

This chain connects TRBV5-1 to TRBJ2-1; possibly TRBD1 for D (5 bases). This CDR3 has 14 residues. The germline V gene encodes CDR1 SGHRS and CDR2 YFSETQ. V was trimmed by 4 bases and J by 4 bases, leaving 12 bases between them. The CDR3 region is CASSPGQVYNEQFF. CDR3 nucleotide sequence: TGCGCCAGCAGCCCCGGACAAGTTTACAATGAGCAGTTCTTC.

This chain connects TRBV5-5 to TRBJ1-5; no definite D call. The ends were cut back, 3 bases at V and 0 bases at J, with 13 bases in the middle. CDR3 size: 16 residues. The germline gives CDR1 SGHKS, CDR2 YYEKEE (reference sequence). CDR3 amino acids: CASSSSAGNSNQPQHF. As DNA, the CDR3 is TGTGCCAGCAGCTCTTCGGCGGGTAATAGCAATCAGCCCCAGCATTTT.

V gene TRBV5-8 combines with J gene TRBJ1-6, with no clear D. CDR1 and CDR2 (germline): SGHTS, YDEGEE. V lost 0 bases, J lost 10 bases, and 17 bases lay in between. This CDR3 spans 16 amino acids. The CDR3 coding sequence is TGTGCCAGCAGCTTGGAGGTTAACAGTCTAGGGTCACCCCTCCACTTT. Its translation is CASSLEVNSLGSPLHF. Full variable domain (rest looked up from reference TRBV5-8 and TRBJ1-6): EAGVTQSPTHLIKTRGQQATLRCSPISGHTSVYWYQQALGLGLQFLLWYDEGEERNRGNFPPRFSGRQFPNYSSELNVNALELEDSALYLCASSLEVNSLGSPLHFGNGTRLTVT.

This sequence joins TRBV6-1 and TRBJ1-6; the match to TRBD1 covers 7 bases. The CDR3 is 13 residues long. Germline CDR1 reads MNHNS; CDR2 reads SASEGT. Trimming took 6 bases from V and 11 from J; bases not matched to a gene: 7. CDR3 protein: CASRTDRVAPLHF. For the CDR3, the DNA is TGTGCCAGCAGAACAGACAGGGTGGCACCCCTCCACTTT.

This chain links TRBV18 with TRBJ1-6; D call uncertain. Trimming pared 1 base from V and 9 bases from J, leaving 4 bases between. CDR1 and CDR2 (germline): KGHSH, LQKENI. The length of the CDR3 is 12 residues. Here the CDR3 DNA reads TGTGCCAGCTCACCACTGGGTTCACCCCTCCACTTT. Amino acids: CASSPLGSPLHF.

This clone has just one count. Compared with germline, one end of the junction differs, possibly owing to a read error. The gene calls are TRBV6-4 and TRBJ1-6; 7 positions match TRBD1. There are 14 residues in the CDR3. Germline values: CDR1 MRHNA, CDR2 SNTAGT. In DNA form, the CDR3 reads TGTGCCAGGCCTACAGGGGCGCATAATTCACCCCTCCGCTTT. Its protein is CARPTGAHNSPLRF.

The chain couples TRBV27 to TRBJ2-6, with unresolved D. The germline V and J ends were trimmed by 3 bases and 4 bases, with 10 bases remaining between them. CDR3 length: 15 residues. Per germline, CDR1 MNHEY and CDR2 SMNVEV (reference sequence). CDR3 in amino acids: CASSFGTPGANVLTF. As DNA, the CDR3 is TGTGCCAGCAGTTTTGGTACACCCGGGGCCAACGTCCTGACTTTC.

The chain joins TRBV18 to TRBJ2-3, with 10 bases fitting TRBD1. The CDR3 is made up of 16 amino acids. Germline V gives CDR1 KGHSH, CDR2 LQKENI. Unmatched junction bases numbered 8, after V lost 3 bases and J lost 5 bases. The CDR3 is CASSPLTGGLGDTQYF. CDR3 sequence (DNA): TGTGCCAGCTCACCCCTGACAGGGGGCCTAGGAGATACGCAGTATTTT.

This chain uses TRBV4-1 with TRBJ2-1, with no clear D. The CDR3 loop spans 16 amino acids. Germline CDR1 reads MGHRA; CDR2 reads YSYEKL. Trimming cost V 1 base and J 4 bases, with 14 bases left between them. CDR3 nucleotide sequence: TGCGCCAGCAGCCAAGTAGACCTTGTAGCTTACAATGAGCAGTTCTTC. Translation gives CASSQVDLVAYNEQFF.

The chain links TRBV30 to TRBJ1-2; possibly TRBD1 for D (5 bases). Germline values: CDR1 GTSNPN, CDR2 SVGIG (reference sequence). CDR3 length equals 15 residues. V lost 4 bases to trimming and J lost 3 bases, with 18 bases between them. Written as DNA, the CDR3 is TGTGCCTGGATGAAGAACCCCGACAGACACTATGGCTACACCTTC. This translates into CAWMKNPDRHYGYTF.

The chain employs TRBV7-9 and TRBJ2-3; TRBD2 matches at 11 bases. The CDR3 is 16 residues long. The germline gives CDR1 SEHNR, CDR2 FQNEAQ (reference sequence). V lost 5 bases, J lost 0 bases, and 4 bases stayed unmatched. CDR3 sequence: CASSLLAGGSTDTQYF. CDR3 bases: TGTGCCAGCAGCCTCCTAGCGGGGGGTAGCACAGATACGCAGTATTTT.

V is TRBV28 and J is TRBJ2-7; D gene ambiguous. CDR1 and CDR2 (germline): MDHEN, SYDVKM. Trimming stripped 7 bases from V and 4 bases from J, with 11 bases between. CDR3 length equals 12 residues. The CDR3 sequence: CASIKSGYEQYF. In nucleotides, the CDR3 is TGTGCCAGCATCAAGTCCGGTTACGAGCAGTACTTC.

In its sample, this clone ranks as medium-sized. CDR3 sequence: CASSIEGLQGYSNQPQHF. The CDR3 DNA reads TGTGCCAGTAGTATAGAGGGTCTCCAGGGGTATAGCAATCAGCCCCAGCATTTT. The chain carries TRBV19 and TRBJ1-5; D is possibly TRBD1 (6 bases). CDR1 and CDR2 (germline): LNHDA, SQIVND (reference sequence). Trimming stripped 0 bases from V and 0 bases from J, with 15 bases between. The CDR3 runs 18 residues.

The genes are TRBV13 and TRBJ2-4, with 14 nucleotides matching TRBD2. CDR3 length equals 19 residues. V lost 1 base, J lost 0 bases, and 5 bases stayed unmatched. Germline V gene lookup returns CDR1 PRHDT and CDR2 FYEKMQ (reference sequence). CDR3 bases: TGTGCCAGCAGCTTAGTGACTAGCGGGGGGGCAATAGCCAAAAACATTCAGTACTTC. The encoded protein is CASSLVTSGGAIAKNIQYF.

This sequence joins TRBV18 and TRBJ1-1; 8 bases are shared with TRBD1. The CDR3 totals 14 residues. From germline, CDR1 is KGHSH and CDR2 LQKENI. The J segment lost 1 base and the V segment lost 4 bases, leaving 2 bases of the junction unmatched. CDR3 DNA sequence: TGTGCCAGCTCACGGGACAGGACGAACACTGAAGCTTTCTTT. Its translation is CASSRDRTNTEAFF.